Below, one T cell receptor (beta chain) is given with its context. This clonotype was counted between two and nine times. No antigen is known for it. No base quality values were provided; no much bigger clone lies one nucleotide off. Trimming removed 4 bases from V and 3 bases from J, leaving 21 bases between the germline ends. Sequences LNHDA (CDR1) and SQIVND (CDR2) are obtained from the germline V gene (reference sequence). The CDR3 holds 17 amino acids from the cysteine to the phenylalanine. Of all the DNA, just the CDR3 is kept, 51 bases in frame from base 1. These data are taken from a study of regulatory T cells in long-lasting Graves disease listed by TCRdb under 2021. Turning to the overall study: In the newly diagnosed Graves' disease group, patients had been taking antithyroid drugs for less than 3 months. This study used TCR sequencing and RNA sequencing of peripheral blood to compare persistent Graves' disease patients against newly diagnosed Graves' disease patients. The study was conducted in China and was registered as a clinical trial. TCR sequencing covered about 13 persistent and around 20 newly diagnosed Graves' disease patients, 33 samples in total.

The investigation overall reported the following: Preferential use of TRBV28, TRBJ1-2 and TRBJ2-5 was observed in persistent disease, whereas TRBV20-1 and TRBJ2-1 were favored in newly diagnosed disease. The authors acknowledged the small sample size as a limitation that may reduce accuracy. Patients with persistent disease shared more public clonotypes (approximately 2,500) than newly diagnosed patients did (966). Peripheral blood alone was examined, since thyroid tissue, which constituted the primary lesion, could not be accessed. Compared with newly diagnosed patients, persistent Graves' disease patients had lower TCR Shannon entropy and fewer highly expanded clones, which suggests clonal expansion. Sequencing and analysis were limited to the TCR beta chain.

Libraries were made using multiplex PCR. The reads were generated on an Illumina HiSeq 4000. TCR beta libraries were built with iRepertoire HTBI primers and Arm-PCR amplification of CDR3 regions. Before sequencing, the PCR products went through gel purification. The source study handled its data this way. Gene usage analysis of CDR3 amino acid clonotypes relied on the 62 TRBV and 15 or so TRBJ segments identified across samples. COPE and FqMerger were used to merge the filtered high-quality paired reads into contigs. Contigs were aligned with BLAST to IMGT TRBV, TRBD and TRBJ reference genes, and CDR3 was defined per IMGT. Clonotypes above 0.1% frequency were classified as highly expanded clones. Shannon entropy served as the measure of repertoire diversity, while the Gini coefficient captured V-J evenness. A clonotype was considered public if more than one individual shared it. The public reads were reprocessed in TCRdb via fastp at Q25 and MiXCR, keeping in-frame beta chains. Identical CDR3 protein sequences are pooled into one entry, listed with their most common genes and DNA. These V and J calls rely on TCRdb rather than the paper's analysis. The sample yields some 560,000 distinct CDR3 sequences; about 16% were counted once. Roughly 25% of the sample is in the top ten clones.

The meaning of the sample's time point label: newly diagnosed GD, antithyroid drugs for less than 3 months. RNA was extracted from PBMCs in TRIzol for both TCR sequencing and RNA sequencing. The diagnosis of Graves' disease was made according to American Thyroid Association guidelines. Patients were recruited from an endocrinology department in Xi'an, China. Each patient gave about 9.1 milliliters of peripheral blood, collected in an EDTA anticoagulant tube. Ficoll Paque Plus density gradient separation was used to isolate PBMCs, and no further T cell sorting was done. An Agilent 2100 Bioanalyzer and agarose gel were used to assess RNA quality, and a NanoDrop 2000 was used to measure RNA concentration. In addition, the sample was reused for a study of T cells in Graves' hyperthyroidism and ophthalmopathy. According to the second study: Stable Graves' hyperthyroidism was defined as no progression to ophthalmopathy during 18 months of follow-up. Hyperthyroidism patients were newly diagnosed, had a disease duration of under 2 months, and were aged 18 to 65 years. Any patient with an uncontrolled infection, another autoimmune disease, pregnancy or lactation was excluded. Clinical symptoms, serum thyroxine and TRAb, thyroid ultrasound, and orbital computed tomography formed the basis for the diagnoses. The TCR CDR3 was subjected to a first round of RT-PCR using the HTBI primer set and the Qiagen OneStep RT-PCR kit. Blood samples also contained most of the expanded thyroid clonotypes (frequency above 0.001), which suggests that blood repertoires may reflect thyroid immune responses. Ophthalmopathy was separated from stable hyperthyroidism by a 13 V-J signature model, with about 86% sensitivity and about 84% specificity obtained in cross-validation and 80%/75% obtained in testing. In validation, the model predicted progression to ophthalmopathy a median of around 6.5 months before onset, with approximately 71% sensitivity and around 76% specificity. To identify TCR V-J signatures that set the groups apart, the researchers used a discovery cohort of 100 patients, made up of under 45 with Graves' ophthalmopathy and around 58 with stable Graves' hyperthyroidism. Whether ophthalmopathy could be predicted prospectively was tested in an independent validation cohort made up of under 20 hyperthyroidism patients plus 17 patients who later progressed to ophthalmopathy. For training and testing, the 100 or so patients in the discovery cohort were randomly divided in a 7:3 ratio. In addition, the study compared T-cell repertoires in thyroid tissue and in blood from about six Graves' hyperthyroidism patients. After blood sampling, hyperthyroidism patients were treated with methimazole at a starting dose of 30 mg daily, and ophthalmopathy patients were treated with high-dose intravenous methylprednisolone. Libraries were constructed in a second round of multiplex PCR, after which size selection and purification were carried out. Sequencing of the libraries was done on an Illumina HiSeq2000 using paired-end 100 bp reads. SOAPnuke was used to process the raw data, removing reads that contained adapters or uncalled bases, had a mean Phred below 15, or lacked an exact match to the constant primer or identifier. High-quality paired reads were merged with COPE v1.2.5, and unique nucleotide sequences were defined as clonotypes. Clonotypes were aligned to IMGT TRBV, TRBD and TRBJ reference segments using MiTCR v1.1. Analysis was restricted to V-J combinations with a frequency above 0.0001, which covered 99.2% of repertoires. A TCS score was defined as the ratio of F50 (clonal expansion) to E x V (chaos), with BLOSUM62-based TCRdist applied between CDR3 peptides within each V-J. Welch's t-statistics and random forest reduced roughly 500 V-J features to some 14, which were used in a naive Bayes classifier (R e1071). Sample size was not statistically predetermined, and blinding of investigators to group allocation was not performed. TCR Vbeta CDR3 sequencing of some 140 peripheral blood samples (about 45 ophthalmopathy, around 80 hyperthyroidism and approximately 17 progressor patients) is reported in the paper.

The sequencing used peripheral blood mononuclear cells (PBMCs), collected at new diagnosis, from a patient treated with antithyroid drugs. This sequence originates from a woman aged 40-60 years with Graves disease. Donor details come from another sample of the same person, matched by shared clones. This chain is built from TRBV19 and TRBJ1-1; possibly the D gene is TRBD1, per 5 matching bases. The nucleotide sequence reads as follows: TGTGCCAGTAGTACAGGGACCTTAACAATATCGGACACTGAAGCTTTCTTT. It codes for CASSTGTLTISDTEAFF.